What follows are 5 T cell receptor beta chains derived from one specimen sequenced in a study of T cells in Graves' hyperthyroidism and ophthalmopathy. RNA transcripts were the template for amplifying TCR beta CDR3 regions. A set of HTBI primers served as the primers for a first-round RT-PCR of the TCR CDR3. TCRdb analysed the multiplex PCR reads with MiXCR anew, one entry per CDR3 protein. The profile shows about 96,000 distinct CDR3 sequences, roughly half of them singletons. The sample comprised blood. All receptors come from a woman in her thirties or forties with Graves' hyperthyroidism.

Only a few counts were recorded for this clonotype. The V and J genes are TRBV2 and TRBJ1-4, with D possibly matching TRBD1 (6 bases). With 6 bases removed from V and 8 bases from J, the gap between germline ends came to 7 bases. The CDR3 covers 11 residues. The germline gives CDR1 SNHLY, CDR2 FYNNEI. The CDR3 DNA reads as TGTGCCAGCAGCACAGGGGAAAAACTGTTTTTT. It encodes CASSTGEKLFF.

The chain joins TRBV10-3 to TRBJ1-5; D possibly corresponds to TRBD1 (5 bases). V lost 4 bases to trimming and J lost 7 bases, with 14 bases between them. In germline, CDR1 is ENHRY, CDR2 SYGVKD. This CDR3 has 14 residues. CDR3 sequence (DNA): TGTGCCATCAGTGGAGCGGGAAGGGACCAGCCCCAGCATTTT. The encoded protein is CAISGAGRDQPQHF.

This clonotype was seen once. The rearrangement joins TRBV12-3 or TRBV12-4 to TRBJ2-7; 14 bases fit TRBD2. V shed 5 bases, J shed 6 bases, and the junction held 9 bases outside the gene matches. This CDR3 is built from 16 residues. The CDR3 nucleotides are TGTGCCAGCAGTCCAGGGGGACTAGCGGGAGTTTCCGAGCAGTACTTC. Its protein is CASSPGGLAGVSEQYF.

This clonotype was counted between two and nine times. The V gene is TRBV25-1, the J gene TRBJ1-1; the D gene is possibly TRBD1 (6 bases). Trimming stripped 6 bases from V and 1 base from J, with 9 bases between. Germline V CDR1 and CDR2: MGHDK, SYGVNS. This CDR3 spans 13 amino acids. The CDR3: CASRGAGNTEAFF. The CDR3 DNA reads TGTGCCAGCAGGGGGGCAGGGAACACTGAAGCTTTCTTT.

This clonotype was seen a single time. A read error is possible here, since a much larger clone lies one base away. The J gene is TRBJ2-7, the V gene TRBV20-1; the D gene is possibly TRBD2 (5 bases). Germline CDR1 reads DFQATT; CDR2 reads SNEGSKA (reference sequence). CDR3 length: 15 amino acids. The CDR3 DNA is TGCAATGCTAGAGATTGGGAGTTTGGATCCTACGAGCAGTACTTC. Its protein is CNARDWEFGSYEQYF.